This entry lists 9 T cell receptor beta chains sequenced from one sample in a study of T cells in Graves' hyperthyroidism and ophthalmopathy. Researchers amplified the TCR beta CDR3 regions from RNA transcripts. Researchers ran a first-round RT-PCR on the TCR CDR3 using the HTBI primer set. TCRdb re-called the multiplex PCR reads with MiXCR, one entry per CDR3 protein. Here the sample spans hundreds of thousands of distinct CDR3 sequences, approximately 25% being singletons. Source material: blood. The receptors derive from a woman younger than 45 with Graves' ophthalmopathy.

At least ten counts were recorded for this clonotype. The J gene is TRBJ1-1, the V gene TRBV20-1; D unresolved. Germline CDR1 is DFQATT and CDR2 is SNEGSKA (reference sequence). The CDR3 totals 15 residues. Trimming took off 1 base at V and 0 bases at J, with 12 bases between the two ends. This chain's CDR3 is CSARVGLRMNTEAFF. CDR3 DNA sequence: TGCAGTGCTAGAGTAGGGTTACGGATGAACACTGAAGCTTTCTTT.

Notes on this clonotype: The junction shows a germline mismatch at one end, possibly a read error. This CDR3 reads CAVSDRDKNTEAFF. The CDR3 region has the DNA TGTGCCGTCAGTGATAGAGACAAGAACACTGAAGCTTTCTTT. The chain is built from TRBV10-3 and TRBJ1-1; D unresolved. From germline, CDR1 is ENHRY and CDR2 SYGVKD. This CDR3 contains 14 residues.

This clonotype has more than one count but fewer than ten. The V call is TRBV20-1, the J call TRBJ2-2; D is unresolved. Looked up from germline, CDR1 is DFQATT and CDR2 is SNEGSKA (reference sequence). The CDR3 consists of 12 residues. V gave up 1 base and J gave up 3 bases, with 3 bases separating them. CDR3 residues: CSARGYTGELFF. In DNA, the CDR3 is TGCAGTGCTAGAGGGTACACCGGGGAGCTGTTTTTT.

This sequence joins TRBV30 and TRBJ1-3; 7 positions match TRBD1. Per germline, CDR1 GTSNPN and CDR2 SVGIG (reference sequence). This CDR3 spans 13 amino acids. The V gene end was trimmed by 4 bases and the J gene end by 2 bases; junction bases not matched to a gene: 2. CDR3 protein: CAWTDRAGNTIYF. The CDR3 region has the DNA TGTGCCTGGACCGACAGGGCTGGAAACACCATATATTTT.

This clonotype was recorded a few times. A much larger clone sits a single nucleotide away, making a read error possible. The chain uses TRBV28 and TRBJ2-7; D possibly matches TRBD1 or TRBD2 (5 bases each). The CDR3 is 14 residues long. V lost 5 bases and J 0 bases, leaving 11 bases between the germline ends. The germline gives CDR1 MDHEN, CDR2 SYDVKM. This chain's CDR3 is CASSRDRSSYEQYF. The DNA for the CDR3 is TGTGCCAGCAGTCGGGACCGCAGCTCCTACGAGCAGTACTTC.

In its sample, this clonotype was seen a few times. The genes are TRBV18 and TRBJ1-5; 7 positions match TRBD1. This CDR3 region has 15 residues. With V trimmed by 6 bases and J by 1 base, 6 bases remained unmatched. Looked up from germline, CDR1 is KGHSH and CDR2 is LQKENI. CDR3 nucleotides: TGTGCCAGCTCCCCGGGACAGACAAGCAATCAGCCCCAGCATTTT. Protein product: CASSPGQTSNQPQHF.

This clonotype is a singleton in its sample. The chain is built from TRBV19 and TRBJ2-7, with a possible D match to TRBD2 (6 bases). This CDR3 spans 15 amino acids. Trimming removed 1 base at V and 6 bases at J, with 16 bases between. Germline assignment: CDR1 LNHDA and CDR2 SQIVND (reference sequence). Here the CDR3 reads CASSIGAGGGGEQYF. As DNA, the CDR3 is TGTGCCAGTAGTATAGGAGCGGGCGGAGGCGGCGAGCAGTACTTC.

This clonotype appeared a few times. The chain recombines TRBV24-1 with TRBJ2-5; D remains unclear. The germline gives CDR1 KGHDR, CDR2 SFDVKD. CDR3 length: 11 amino acids. Trimming shortened V by 9 bases and J by 0 bases, and 4 bases separated the two germline ends. CDR3: CATLYQETQYF. For the CDR3, the DNA is TGTGCCACCCTGTACCAAGAGACCCAGTACTTC.

V is TRBV6-1 and J is TRBJ2-2, with D perhaps given as TRBD1 or TRBD2 (5 bases each). CDR1 is MNHNS and CDR2 is SASEGT in the germline V gene. V shed 10 bases and J shed 2 bases, with 11 bases lying between them. The CDR3 is 13 residues long. CDR3 nucleotide sequence: TGTGCCACTGACCGGGACAACACCGGGGAGCTGTTTTTT. As protein: CATDRDNTGELFF.